This T cell receptor (beta chain) was captured in a study of blood T cell repertoires in COVID-19. About the research overall: There were acute and convalescent COVID-19 samples, and they came from the United States, Italy and Spain. T cells, B-cell-depleted T cells, or PBMCs provided the cDNA or gDNA that served as material.

Germline values: CDR1 WSHSY, CDR2 SAAADI. CDR3 length equals 17 residues. The J segment lost 0 bases and the V segment lost 0 bases, leaving 5 bases of the junction unmatched. Enrolment of Seattle patients took place during active infection, and they were followed longitudinally. Per the authors' pipeline: The authors estimated nucleated cell counts from reference gene primer amplification. This table comes from immunoSEQ multiplex PCR, and its TCRdb copy is limited to in-frame clones, with some not included. Clonal size and the V and J genes are those of that table, whereas D and trimming came from the DNA. The profile shows approximately 200,000 clones, roughly 77% of them singletons.

The specimen was peripheral blood. The chain links TRBV10-2 to TRBJ2-1, with TRBD2 matching over 7 bases. The receptor was isolated from a woman at least 80 years old with COVID-19, enrolled during active disease. The DNA of the CDR3 is TGCGCCAGCAGTGAGTCAGTCCGGGACTACTCCTACAATGAGCAGTTCTTC. Amino acids: CASSESVRDYSYNEQFF.